The clone carrying this T cell receptor (beta chain) was detected only once. The record originates from a study of patients and donors after allogeneic stem cell transplantation. In TCRdb, the RT-PCR reads were re-called with MiXCR into one record per CDR3 protein. The sample lists 150,000 to 200,000 distinct CDR3 sequences, less than 45% occurring once. The CDR3 is 15 amino acids. The trim removed 1 base at V and 9 bases at J, leaving 9 bases unmatched. Germline-derived CDR1 and CDR2 are GTSNPN and SVGIG (reference sequence). Material: blood, either unsorted or a sorted T cell fraction (not recorded which). The chain is built from TRBV30 and TRBJ1-6; 7 bases agree with TRBD1. This clonotype was obtained from a human donor who was either an allogeneic HSCT recipient or a stem cell or donor lymphocyte infusion donor (not recorded which). It is not recorded whose cells these are; they may come from a transplant donor. The CDR3 DNA is TGTGCCTGGAGTGGCACAGGGGTGATGGCTTCACCCCTCCACTTT. It encodes CAWSGTGVMASPLHF. The whole variable domain, filled in from reference TRBV30 and TRBJ1-6, reads SQTIHQWPATLVQPVGSPLSLECTVEGTSNPNLYWYRQAAGRGLQLLFYSVGIGQISSEVPQNLSASRPQDRQFILSSKKLLLSDSGFYLCAWSGTGVMASPLHFGNGTRLTVT.